This TCR beta chain came from a study of T cell repertoires in cytomegalovirus infection. Overall study context: Public TCR beta signatures provided an indication of both CMV infection and a matching HLA type. Regarding the study as a whole: The study identified carriers of CMV plus the relevant HLA from cumulative public TCR beta family frequency. Dominating the ex vivo response were TCR beta clonotypes that were CMV-specific and HLA-C-restricted.

The V gene end was trimmed by 1 base and the J gene end by 0 bases; junction bases not matched to a gene: 6. CDR3 length equals 16 residues. From germline, CDR1 is SEHNR and CDR2 FQNEAQ (reference sequence). This clonotype has a handful of counts. Its specificity is not known. TCRdb itself ran the reads through MiXCR, one entry per CDR3 protein. This sample carries roughly 920,000 distinct CDR3 sequences, roughly 30% of them seen once, and the ten largest clones take over 12%. The clonotype was recovered from a human donor in good health (CMV status not recorded). Some clones in this sample may be carry-over from other donors' samples. The sample was cultured CD8+ T cells from PBMCs, taken from culture after CMV antigen stimulation. V usage is TRBV7-9 and J usage is TRBJ2-7; 7 bases map to TRBD1. The CDR3 protein is CASSLGAGGNSYEQYF. The DNA for the CDR3 is TGTGCCAGCAGCTTAGGGGCAGGGGGAAACTCCTACGAGCAGTACTTC.